These 13 T cell receptor beta chains came from one sample sequenced in a study of CD8+ T cells in alopecia areata. Following extraction, RNA underwent reverse transcription to cDNA, which served as the sequencing template. TCRdb's copy holds only in-frame clones and misses some; the assay was immunoSEQ multiplex PCR. There are some 110,000 clones in the sample; roughly 66% occur only once, and about 3% lies in the top ten. The sample comprised CD4+ T cells sorted from blood. The receptors come from a human donor in good health.

This clone was detected only a few times. This chain connects TRBV5-1 to TRBJ1-6; the D gene is possibly TRBD1 (6 bases). V was trimmed by 0 bases and J by 6 bases, leaving 10 bases between them. Germline V lookup: CDR1 SGHRS, CDR2 YFSETQ. The CDR3 spans 15 residues. CDR3 residues: CASSLVGGGNSPLHF. DNA of the CDR3: TGCGCCAGCAGCTTGGTAGGGGGAGGTAATTCACCCCTCCACTTT.

The chain carries TRBV6-1 and TRBJ2-1; TRBD1 or TRBD2 may be the D gene (7 bases each). The CDR3 extends over 15 amino acids. Trimming stripped 7 bases from V and 4 bases from J, with 17 bases between. CDR1 and CDR2 from the germline V gene are MNHNS and SASEGT. The CDR3 DNA is TGTGCCAGCACAATAGCCAGGGGGGGTTACAATGAGCAGTTCTTC. This encodes CASTIARGGYNEQFF.

The chain uses TRBV27 and TRBJ2-4, with D hard to call. V was clipped by 7 bases and J by 2 bases, with 18 bases between them. From germline, CDR1 is MNHEY and CDR2 SMNVEV (reference sequence). This CDR3 spans 16 amino acids. The CDR3 DNA sequence: TGTGCCAGCACCCATGACCTCAAGCTCCCCAAAAACATTCAGTACTTC. It codes for CASTHDLKLPKNIQYF.

Only a few counts were recorded for this clone. The rearrangement joins TRBV6-1 to TRBJ1-6; D is unresolved. Trimming took 7 bases from V and 9 from J, leaving 19 bases between them. CDR1 is MNHNS and CDR2 is SASEGT in the germline V gene. CDR3 length: 15 amino acids. The CDR3 loop is CASTQREARGSPLHF. The DNA for the CDR3 is TGTGCCAGCACCCAGAGGGAGGCCCGGGGTTCACCCCTCCACTTT.

This clone has only a few counts. V gene TRBV29-1 combines with J gene TRBJ2-2, with D hard to call. This CDR3 is 14 amino acids long. Germline assignment: CDR1 SQVTM and CDR2 ANQGSEA. V was trimmed by 2 bases and J by 4 bases, leaving 11 bases between them. CDR3 amino acids: CSVEPRLSTGELFF. Written as DNA, the CDR3 is TGCAGCGTTGAACCCCGCCTCTCCACCGGGGAGCTGTTTTTT.

The rearrangement links TRBV30 to TRBJ1-5; D possibly corresponds to TRBD1 (6 bases). Trimming pared 4 bases from V and 5 bases from J, leaving 15 bases between. CDR3 length: 14 amino acids. CDR1 and CDR2 (germline): GTSNPN, SVGIG (reference sequence). The CDR3 is CAWTPWAGDQPQHF. DNA of the CDR3: TGTGCCTGGACTCCTTGGGCAGGGGATCAGCCCCAGCATTTT.

V gene TRBV30 combines with J gene TRBJ2-7; no definite D call. Deletions cut 0 bases from V and 7 bases from J, with 10 bases between. The germline gives CDR1 GTSNPN, CDR2 SVGIG (reference sequence). CDR3 size: 12 residues. The CDR3 DNA reads TGTGCCTGGAGTGTACCACCCAAGGAGCAGTACTTC. Amino acid sequence: CAWSVPPKEQYF. The full variable domain, its missing parts supplied by reference TRBV30 and TRBJ2-7, is SQTIHQWPATLVQPVGSPLSLECTVEGTSNPNLYWYRQAAGRGLQLLFYSVGIGQISSEVPQNLSASRPQDRQFILSSKKLLLSDSGFYLCAWSVPPKEQYFGPGTRLTVT.

The chain joins TRBV5-1 to TRBJ2-1; tentative D call: TRBD1 (5 bases). The V gene lost 3 bases and the J gene lost 8 bases, with 12 bases spanning the gap. The CDR3 is 13 amino acids. CDR1 and CDR2 from the germline V gene are SGHRS and YFSETQ. The CDR3 DNA sequence: TGCGCCAGCAGCTCTGGCATCAGGGATGAGCAGTTCTTC. Translating it yields CASSSGIRDEQFF.

This chain connects TRBV29-1 to TRBJ1-1; unclear D gene. The CDR3 runs to 12 residues. The ends were cut back, 4 bases at V and 4 bases at J, with 10 bases in the middle. Germline loops: CDR1 SQVTM, CDR2 ANQGSEA. The chain's CDR3 is CSVGVLGTEAFF. In DNA, the CDR3 is TGCAGCGTTGGGGTCCTAGGCACTGAAGCTTTCTTT. Full variable domain (outside the CDR3, taken from reference TRBV29-1 and TRBJ1-1): SAVISQKPSRDICQRGTSLTIQCQVDSQVTMMFWYRQQPGQSLTLIATANQGSEATYESGFVIDKFPISRPNLTFSTLTVSNMSPEDSSIYLCSVGVLGTEAFFGQGTRLTVV.

The chain recombines TRBV10-2 with TRBJ2-3; no firm D call. The CDR3 has 14 amino acids. V was shortened by 4 bases and J by 3 bases, with 11 bases between the two germline ends. Germline V CDR1 and CDR2: WSHSY, SAAADI. CDR3 sequence (DNA): TGCGCCAGCAGTGCCCGGGCGGCGACAGATACGCAGTATTTT. The encoded protein is CASSARAATDTQYF.

This sequence joins TRBV23-1 and TRBJ1-5; D ambiguous. TRBV23-1 is noted as an ORF with a role that remains uncertain. The CDR3 runs to 17 residues. The V and J ends lost 0 bases and 0 bases respectively, with 12 bases between them. The chain's CDR3 is CASSQSRGNHSNQPQHF. CDR3 sequence (DNA): TGCGCCAGCAGTCAATCGAGAGGGAACCATAGCAATCAGCCCCAGCATTTT.

V is TRBV2 and J is TRBJ1-2; no definite D call. This CDR3 contains 13 residues. Trimming took 1 base from V and 8 from J, leaving 11 bases between them. The germline gives CDR1 SNHLY, CDR2 FYNNEI. CDR3 DNA: TGTGCCAGCAGTGAAGATCCCCGGCGCGGCTACACCTTC. It codes for CASSEDPRRGYTF.

The V and J genes are TRBV5-1 and TRBJ2-1; D is unclear. This CDR3 comprises 16 residues. V lost 0 bases and J lost 2, with 12 bases in between. Germline-derived CDR1 and CDR2 are SGHRS and YFSETQ. DNA of the CDR3: TGCGCCAGCAGCTTGGAACCGGTCGAGGCCTACAATGAGCAGTTCTTC. Translating gives CASSLEPVEAYNEQFF.